Below, one TCR beta chain is given with its context. The sample belongs to a study of blood T cells in healthy people across ages. The CDR3 is 12 residues long. Looked up from germline, CDR1 is SGHRS and CDR2 is YFSETQ. V was pared by 4 bases and J by 7 bases, with 9 bases between. PCR was performed a second time for roughly 7 to 11 cycles using a sample-barcoded 5' primer and a J-beta primer mix. Via MiXCR, TCRdb re-called the 5' RACE reads, giving one row per CDR3 protein. The sample consists of 540,000 or so distinct CDR3 sequences, approximately 30% of them appearing once. The origin of this receptor is a woman in her seventies in good health. This chain connects TRBV5-1 to TRBJ2-1; D remains ambiguous. The sequencing input was blood. The CDR3 is CASSPERNEQFF. The CDR3 DNA sequence: TGCGCCAGCAGCCCGGAGAGGAATGAGCAGTTCTTC.